This is a list of T cell receptor beta chains from one sample in a study of T cell repertoires in ileal Crohn's disease. Libraries were prepared by immunoSEQ multiplex PCR; TCRdb keeps only in-frame clonotypes and omits some of them. The table records approximately 520 clones, around 90% of them present only once. Sequences were obtained from ileal tissue. The receptors here all came from an adult with Crohn's disease. Both conserved end residues are part of each CDR3. D genes are given only for firm matches.

V gene	D gene	J gene	CDR3 protein	CDR3 DNA
TRBV18	NA	TRBJ2-1	CASSPADESPQFF	TGTGCCAGCTCACCCGCGGACGAGTCTCCGCAGTTCTTC
TRBV29-1	NA	TRBJ2-1	CSVRTWPHEQFF	TGCAGCGTTCGGACTTGGCCCCATGAGCAGTTCTTC
TRBV6-6	TRBD1	TRBJ2-7	CATGTGGLGQYF	TGTGCCACCGGGACAGGGGGCCTCGGGCAGTACTTC
TRBV7-2	NA	TRBJ2-1	CASSLIGGGLNEQFF	TGTGCCAGCAGCTTGATTGGAGGGGGCCTCAATGAGCAGTTCTTC
TRBV15	TRBD2	TRBJ2-2	CATSRGQRESQDTGELFF	TGTGCCACCAGCAGAGGACAGCGGGAGAGCCAGGACACCGGGGAGCTGTTTTTT